These 12 T cell receptor beta chains were sequenced from one sample in a study of blood T cells in healthy people across ages. Using a J-beta primer mix together with a sample-barcoded 5' primer, a second PCR was run for about 7 to 12 cycles. TCRdb analysed the 5' RACE reads with MiXCR anew, one entry per CDR3 protein. The repertoire includes 870,000 or so distinct CDR3 sequences, about 30% of them detected once, and roughly a sixth sits in the top ten. Sequencing was carried out using blood. Receptors originate from a woman older than 75 in good health.

This clonotype came up a few times. The rearrangement uses TRBV11-3 and TRBJ2-1; TRBD2 is a possible D gene (7 bases). Germline CDR1 reads SGHNT; CDR2 reads YENEEA. Trimming left V 4 bases short and J 7 bases short, with 20 bases between. The CDR3 sequence is 16 residues long. In DNA, the CDR3 is TGTGCCAGCAGCTGGAGTGGGGGGGGCTTTTGGAATGAGCAGTTCTTC. This sequence encodes CASSWSGGGFWNEQFF.

This clonotype was counted once. A single base separates this from a much larger clone, so it may be a read error. The rearrangement uses TRBV6-1 and TRBJ2-7; TRBD2 is a possible D gene (6 bases). In germline, CDR1 is MNHNS, CDR2 SASEGT. V lost 4 bases and J lost 7, with 17 bases in between. The CDR3 sequence is 14 residues long. The CDR3 region is CASSVLGGINEQYF. In DNA, the CDR3 is TGTGCCAGCAGTGTTTTAGGAGGGATCAATGAGCAGTACTTC.

The chain employs TRBV4-3 and TRBJ1-1; D gene unclear. This CDR3 comprises 14 residues. Trimming stripped 1 base from V and 1 base from J, with 7 bases between. Germline V gene lookup returns CDR1 LGHNA and CDR2 YSLEER. The CDR3 nucleotides read TGCGCCAGCAGCCAAGCGATGTGGAACACTGAAGCTTTCTTT. Amino acid sequence: CASSQAMWNTEAFF.

In this sample, this clonotype turned up many times. The genes are TRBV11-3 and TRBJ2-4; TRBD1 aligns across 11 bases. CDR3 length: 18 residues. Germline V lookup: CDR1 SGHNT, CDR2 YENEEA. V dropped 7 bases and J dropped 6; count of bases not matched to a gene: 17. The CDR3 loop is CASTWTGGPSSLLNIQYF. As DNA, the CDR3 is TGTGCCAGCACATGGACAGGGGGCCCAAGTTCCCTGCTAAACATTCAGTACTTC.

This clonotype is a singleton in its sample. Possible read error: a much larger clone is one base away. The gene calls are TRBV10-1 and TRBJ2-1; 8 bases match TRBD2. The germline V gene has CDR1 WNHNN and CDR2 SYGVQD (reference sequence). This CDR3 is 15 amino acids long. The CDR3 loop reads CAGSPSGGGINEQFF. For the CDR3, the DNA is TGCGCCGGCAGCCCCTCTGGCGGGGGGATCAATGAGCAGTTCTTC.

For this clonotype: A much larger clone lies one base from this, so it may be a read error. J is TRBJ2-5 and V is TRBV7-2; maybe TRBD2 (7 bases). Trimming took 1 base from V and 11 from J, leaving 17 bases between them. The germline CDR1 and CDR2 sequences are SGHTA and FQGNSA. The CDR3 sequence is 14 residues long. CDR3 sequence: CASSLGLGGGVQYF. Here the CDR3 DNA reads TGTGCCAGCAGCTTAGGACTAGGGGGAGGGGTGCAGTACTTC.

This chain connects TRBV7-2 to TRBJ1-1; 11 bases fit TRBD1. Germline CDR1 is SGHTA and CDR2 is FQGNSA. The CDR3 loop spans 13 amino acids. The trim removed 5 bases at V and 6 bases at J, leaving 2 bases unmatched. CDR3 region: CASSRDRGSEAFF. The CDR3 DNA reads TGTGCCAGCAGCCGGGACAGGGGGTCTGAAGCTTTCTTT.

This clonotype has at least ten counts. V and J are TRBV5-1 and TRBJ2-3; unclear D gene. V lost 4 bases and J lost 6, with 6 bases in between. CDR3 length: 11 amino acids. Per the germline V gene, CDR1 is SGHRS and CDR2 is YFSETQ. The CDR3 reads CASSTGDTQYF. The CDR3 DNA follows: TGCGCCAGCAGCACCGGGGATACGCAGTATTTT.

In its sample, this clonotype was seen many times. This chain links TRBV7-9 with TRBJ2-1; D possibly corresponds to TRBD2 (5 bases). The CDR3 sequence is 16 residues long. The germline V and J ends were trimmed by 5 bases and 5 bases, with 19 bases remaining between them. CDR1 and CDR2 (germline): SEHNR, FQNEAQ (reference sequence). The CDR3, as DNA: TGTGCCAGCAGCCATGGCGGGTCGCGGGCCAACAATGAGCAGTTCTTC. It translates to CASSHGGSRANNEQFF.

Note on this clonotype: This may come from a read error, since a much larger clone is one base off. J is TRBJ2-7 and V is TRBV20-1, with 10 bases aligning to TRBD1. Looked up from germline, CDR1 is DFQATT and CDR2 is SNEGSKA (reference sequence). Trimming removed 3 bases from V and 1 base from J; junction bases left unmatched: 9. The CDR3 consists of 16 residues. CDR3 DNA: TGCAGTGCTAGGCCTCCCGGGACAGGGGCTTCCTACGAGCAGTACTTC. Translated, it gives CSARPPGTGASYEQYF.

The table lists this clonotype with many counts. V and J are TRBV29-1 and TRBJ2-7; D gene unclear. Trimming left V 3 bases short and J 4 bases short, with 7 bases between. The CDR3 extends over 11 amino acids. The germline gives CDR1 SQVTM, CDR2 ANQGSEA. CDR3 coding DNA: TGCAGCGTTGAGATGGGGTACGAGCAGTACTTC. It is translated as CSVEMGYEQYF.

In the case of this clonotype: A much larger clone differs from this one at a single base, so this may be a read error. The rearrangement uses TRBV18 and TRBJ2-5, with D tentatively TRBD1 (6 bases). Germline assignment: CDR1 KGHSH and CDR2 LQKENI. This CDR3 spans 16 amino acids. The CDR3 nucleotides are TGTGCCGGCTCACCACTGGCCAGGGGCGTCCAAGAGACCCAGTACTTC. It translates to CAGSPLARGVQETQYF.